This record covers a single TCR beta chain. The data derive from a study of blood T cell repertoires in COVID-19. Study-wide context: COVID-19 samples from acute and convalescent phases originated in the United States, Italy and Spain. Nucleic acid was either cDNA or gDNA, and it came from T cells, B-cell-depleted T cells, or PBMCs.

Original handling: Nucleated cell number was recorded as an estimate derived from reference gene primer amplification. The repertoire was sequenced with immunoSEQ multiplex PCR; TCRdb's copy has only in-frame clones and lacks some. V and J calls and clone size are given by that table; D and trimming were obtained from the DNA. The top ten clones hold around 1.2% of a sample with about 190,000 clones, more than 85% of them seen once. This CDR3 region has 14 residues. Looked up from germline, CDR1 is SGHTA and CDR2 is FQGNSA. Trimming removed 4 bases from V and 7 bases from J; junction bases left unmatched: 5.

V and J are TRBV7-2 and TRBJ1-5; 9 bases match TRBD1. The sequence came from a young man with acute or convalescent COVID-19. The sequenced sample consisted of peripheral blood. CDR3 sequence reads: CASSSRDREQPQHF. The CDR3 DNA is TGTGCCAGCAGCTCCCGGGACAGGGAGCAGCCCCAGCATTTT.